This record covers a single T cell receptor (beta chain). Individuals aged about 18 to 100 years were recruited from some 26 US areas. This sample is part of a study of blood T cell repertoires in COVID-19. Study-level information: Samples of COVID-19 (acute and convalescent) were obtained from the United States, Italy and Spain. PBMCs, B-cell-depleted T cells, or T cells were the source of the cDNA or gDNA that made up the material.

Original analysis: Amplification with reference gene primers provided the estimates of nucleated cell counts. Some clones are missing from TCRdb's copy, which holds only in-frame ones; the method was immunoSEQ multiplex PCR. D and trimming were read from the DNA, whereas the V and J calls and clone size are those reported in that table. Of around 200,000 clones detected, approximately 84% appear once; the ten largest clones hold roughly 3%. The sample taken for sequencing was PBMCs or T cells enriched from blood (not recorded which). The source of this sequence is a woman in her 30s who had recovered from COVID-19.

The CDR3 DNA follows: TGTGCCAGCAGCTTAATTACACAGGGCTTCTATGGCTACACCTTC. Its protein product is CASSLITQGFYGYTF. This chain uses TRBV11-2 with TRBJ1-2; maybe TRBD1 (6 bases). The CDR3 is 15 amino acids. Germline V gene data show CDR1 as SGHAT and CDR2 as FQNNGV. V was trimmed by 2 bases and J by 4 bases, leaving 14 bases between them.